The 15 T cell receptor beta chains given below trace back to one sample, sequenced in a study of shared clonotypes between healthy human individuals. Using immunoSEQ multiplex PCR, the repertoire was profiled, and TCRdb retains in-frame clones only, with some absent. The table lists about 2.1 million clones, roughly 91% of them singletons, with 1.5% to 2% in the top ten. Terminally differentiated effector memory CD45RA+ cells were left out of the naive CD8 fraction, which was CD45RO-negative and positively selected for CCR7. Input material: naive CD8+ T cells from PBMCs. These receptors came from a man younger than 35 in good health. Some clones in this sample may be carry-over from other donors' samples.

The chain couples TRBV7-9 to TRBJ1-4; unclear D gene. The CDR3 has 12 residues. Germline V lookup: CDR1 SEHNR, CDR2 FQNEAQ (reference sequence). The germline V and J ends were trimmed by 10 bases and 7 bases, with 13 bases remaining between them. The CDR3 region is CATHPPIEKLFF. As DNA, the CDR3 is TGTGCCACCCACCCTCCAATTGAAAAACTGTTTTTT.

The chain is built from TRBV28 and TRBJ2-1, with 8 bases matching TRBD2. CDR1 and CDR2 from the germline V gene are MDHEN and SYDVKM. V gave up 6 bases and J gave up 3 bases; unmatched junction bases: 4. The CDR3 consists of 14 residues. As DNA, the CDR3 is TGTGCCAGCAGCCAGGGACTAGGCTACAATGAGCAGTTCTTC. Amino acids: CASSQGLGYNEQFF. Supplemented by reference TRBV28 and TRBJ2-1, the full variable domain reads DVKVTQSSRYLVKRTGEKVFLECVQDMDHENMFWYRQDPGLGLRLIYFSYDVKMKEKGDIPEGYSVSREKKERFSLILESASTNQTSMYLCASSQGLGYNEQFFGPGTRLTVL.

The chain carries TRBV27 and TRBJ2-3; no clear D. Per the germline V gene, CDR1 is MNHEY and CDR2 is SMNVEV (reference sequence). The germline V and J ends were trimmed by 2 bases and 2 bases, with 8 bases remaining between them. This CDR3 spans 14 amino acids. The CDR3, as DNA: TGTGCCAGCAGTTTAGCGCGGCCCACAGATACGCAGTATTTT. This sequence encodes CASSLARPTDTQYF.

The V call is TRBV10-1, the J call TRBJ2-1; 10 bases map to TRBD2. Losses at the gene ends were 10 bases for V and 8 bases for J; bases not matched to a gene: 11. The CDR3 length is 14 residues. Germline V CDR1 and CDR2: WNHNN, SYGVQD (reference sequence). The CDR3 nucleotides read TGCGCCACCAGCCGGGGACTAGCGAGCTATGAGCAGTTCTTC. Residues: CATSRGLASYEQFF.

The chain recombines TRBV4-1 with TRBJ1-2; D unresolved. V was pared by 4 bases and J by 9 bases, with 12 bases between. Germline V gene lookup returns CDR1 MGHRA and CDR2 YSYEKL. CDR3 length: 12 amino acids. CDR3 nucleotide sequence: TGCGCCAGCAGCCCCAGTTATTCGAGCTACACCTTC. The encoded protein is CASSPSYSSYTF.

V usage is TRBV6-6 and J usage is TRBJ1-1; D is possibly TRBD1 (6 bases). There are 13 residues in the CDR3. The germline V and J ends were trimmed by 8 bases and 1 base, with 11 bases remaining between them. Per germline, CDR1 MNHNY and CDR2 SVGAGI (reference sequence). The CDR3 loop is CASLQGGNTEAFF. In nucleotides, the CDR3 is TGTGCCAGCTTACAGGGTGGGAACACTGAAGCTTTCTTT.

In this sample, this clone turned up once. The genes are TRBV7-9 and TRBJ2-2; TRBD1 agrees at 7 bases. Germline loops: CDR1 SEHNR, CDR2 FQNEAQ (reference sequence). Unmatched junction bases numbered 8, after V lost 4 bases and J lost 3 bases. This CDR3 has 16 amino acids. The DNA of the CDR3 is TGTGCCAGCAGCTCGAACAGGGGTTTTGACACCGGGGAGCTGTTTTTT. This codes for CASSSNRGFDTGELFF.

This chain links TRBV30 with TRBJ2-7; maybe TRBD1 (5 bases). The ends were cut back, 0 bases at V and 3 bases at J, with 18 bases in the middle. This CDR3 spans 16 amino acids. Looked up from germline, CDR1 is GTSNPN and CDR2 is SVGIG (reference sequence). As DNA, the CDR3 is TGTGCCTGGAGTGTAGGGGCAGCCTCGAAGGGCTACGAGCAGTACTTC. Translated, it gives CAWSVGAASKGYEQYF.

The DNA of the CDR3 is TGTGCCAGCAGCTCGACAGGGGGAAGGGTATTAGAGACCCAGTACTTC. It is translated as CASSSTGGRVLETQYF. The genes are TRBV7-9 and TRBJ2-5; 9 positions agree with TRBD1. J gave up 4 bases and V 4 bases, and 10 bases lay outside the gene matches. Germline V gene lookup returns CDR1 SEHNR and CDR2 FQNEAQ (reference sequence). The CDR3 spans 16 residues.

V and J are TRBV23-1 and TRBJ2-4; perhaps TRBD2 as D (6 bases). TRBV23-1 is an ORF; its function is uncertain. The CDR3 is 13 amino acids. V dropped 11 bases and J dropped 1 base, with 12 bases sitting between them. CDR3 loop: CAAMRGAKNIQYF. The CDR3 bases are TGCGCCGCTATGCGGGGCGCCAAAAACATTCAGTACTTC.

The V call is TRBV27, the J call TRBJ2-1, with 11 bases fitting TRBD2. CDR1 is MNHEY, CDR2 SMNVEV, per germline (reference sequence). This CDR3 comprises 18 residues. Trimming cost V 5 bases and J 4 bases; bases outside gene matches: 13. The CDR3: CASSLIMTSGAGYNEQFF. The CDR3, as DNA: TGTGCCAGCAGTCTCATAATGACTAGCGGGGCGGGATACAATGAGCAGTTCTTC.

In DNA form, the CDR3 reads TGCGCCAGCAGCCTAGGAGTTGGAGTGAACACTGAAGCTTTCTTT. Translated: CASSLGVGVNTEAFF. The chain couples TRBV4-1 to TRBJ1-1; the D is unclear. This CDR3 is built from 15 residues. Germline V gene lookup returns CDR1 MGHRA and CDR2 YSYEKL. Deletions cut 4 bases from V and 0 bases from J, with 12 bases between.

The chain employs TRBV7-9 and TRBJ2-1; 9 nucleotides align to TRBD1. V trimming: 5 bases; J trimming: 9 bases; junction bases outside the gene matches: 11. This CDR3 has 15 amino acids. CDR1 is SEHNR and CDR2 is FQNEAQ in the germline V gene (reference sequence). CDR3 nucleotides: TGTGCCAGCAGCCTGGGACAGGGATGGTATGCTGAGCAGTTCTTC. Its protein product is CASSLGQGWYAEQFF.

This clone has only a few counts. The genes are TRBV4-2 and TRBJ2-2, with no clear D. V lost 1 base and J 5 bases, leaving 11 bases between the germline ends. The CDR3 is made up of 15 amino acids. The germline gives CDR1 LGHNA, CDR2 YNFKEQ. Written as DNA, the CDR3 is TGTGCCAGCAGCCAAGTTGGCCCGCGGACCGGGGAGCTGTTTTTT. Amino acid sequence: CASSQVGPRTGELFF.

The chain's CDR3 is CASSELAKGEQFF. The CDR3 coding sequence is TGCGCCAGCAGTGAATTAGCGAAGGGGGAGCAGTTCTTC. The chain combines TRBV10-2 with TRBJ2-1; D possibly matches TRBD1 or TRBD2 (5 bases each). CDR3 length: 13 residues. CDR1 is WSHSY, CDR2 SAAADI, per germline. V lost 3 bases to trimming and J lost 10 bases, with 13 bases between them.